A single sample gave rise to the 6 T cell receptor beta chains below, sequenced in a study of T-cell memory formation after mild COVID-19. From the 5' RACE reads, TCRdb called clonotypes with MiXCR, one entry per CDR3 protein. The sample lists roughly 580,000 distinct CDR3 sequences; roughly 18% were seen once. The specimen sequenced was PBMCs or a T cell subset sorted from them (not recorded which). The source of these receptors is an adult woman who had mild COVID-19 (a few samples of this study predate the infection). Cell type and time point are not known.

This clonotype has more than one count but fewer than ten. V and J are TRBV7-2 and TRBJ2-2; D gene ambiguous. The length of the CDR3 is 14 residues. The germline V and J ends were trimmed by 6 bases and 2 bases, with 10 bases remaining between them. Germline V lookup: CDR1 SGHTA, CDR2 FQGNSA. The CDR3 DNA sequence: TGTGCCAGCAGACCCCTCGGAAACACCGGGGAGCTGTTTTTT. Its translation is CASRPLGNTGELFF.

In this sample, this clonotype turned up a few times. The CDR3 DNA is TGTGCCAGCAGCTTAAATCAGGGGCCTTTTAGGGGAAACACCATATATTTT. Amino acid sequence: CASSLNQGPFRGNTIYF. This rearrangement joins TRBV7-8 to TRBJ1-3; tentative D call: TRBD1 (6 bases). This CDR3 has 17 residues. V lost 2 bases and J lost 4, with 18 bases in between. The germline CDR1 and CDR2 sequences are SGHVS and FQNEAQ.

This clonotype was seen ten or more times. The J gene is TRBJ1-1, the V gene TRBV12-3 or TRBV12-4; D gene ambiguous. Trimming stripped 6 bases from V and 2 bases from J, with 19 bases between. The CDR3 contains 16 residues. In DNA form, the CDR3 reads TGTGCCAGCAGGCAACTATCGGGTTCCTCAAACACTGAAGCTTTCTTT. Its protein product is CASRQLSGSSNTEAFF.

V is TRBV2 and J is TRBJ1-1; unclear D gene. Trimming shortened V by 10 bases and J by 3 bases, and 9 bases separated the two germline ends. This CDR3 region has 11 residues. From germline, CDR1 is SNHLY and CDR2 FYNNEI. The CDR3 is CATTGYTEAFF. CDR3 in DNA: TGTGCCACCACCGGCTACACTGAAGCTTTCTTT.

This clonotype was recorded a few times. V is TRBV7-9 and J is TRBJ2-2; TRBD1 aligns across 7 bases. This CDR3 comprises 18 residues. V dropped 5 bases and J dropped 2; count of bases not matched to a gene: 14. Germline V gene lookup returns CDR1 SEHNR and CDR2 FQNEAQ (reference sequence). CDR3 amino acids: CASSQLPGTALNTGELFF. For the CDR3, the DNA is TGTGCCAGCAGCCAACTTCCCGGGACAGCCTTAAACACCGGGGAGCTGTTTTTT.

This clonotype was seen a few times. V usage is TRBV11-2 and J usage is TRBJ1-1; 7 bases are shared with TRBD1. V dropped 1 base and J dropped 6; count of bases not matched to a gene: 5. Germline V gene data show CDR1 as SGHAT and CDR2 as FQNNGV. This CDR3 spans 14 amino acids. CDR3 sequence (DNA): TGTGCCAGCAGCTTAGTGCGGGACAGATCTGAAGCTTTCTTT. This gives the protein CASSLVRDRSEAFF.